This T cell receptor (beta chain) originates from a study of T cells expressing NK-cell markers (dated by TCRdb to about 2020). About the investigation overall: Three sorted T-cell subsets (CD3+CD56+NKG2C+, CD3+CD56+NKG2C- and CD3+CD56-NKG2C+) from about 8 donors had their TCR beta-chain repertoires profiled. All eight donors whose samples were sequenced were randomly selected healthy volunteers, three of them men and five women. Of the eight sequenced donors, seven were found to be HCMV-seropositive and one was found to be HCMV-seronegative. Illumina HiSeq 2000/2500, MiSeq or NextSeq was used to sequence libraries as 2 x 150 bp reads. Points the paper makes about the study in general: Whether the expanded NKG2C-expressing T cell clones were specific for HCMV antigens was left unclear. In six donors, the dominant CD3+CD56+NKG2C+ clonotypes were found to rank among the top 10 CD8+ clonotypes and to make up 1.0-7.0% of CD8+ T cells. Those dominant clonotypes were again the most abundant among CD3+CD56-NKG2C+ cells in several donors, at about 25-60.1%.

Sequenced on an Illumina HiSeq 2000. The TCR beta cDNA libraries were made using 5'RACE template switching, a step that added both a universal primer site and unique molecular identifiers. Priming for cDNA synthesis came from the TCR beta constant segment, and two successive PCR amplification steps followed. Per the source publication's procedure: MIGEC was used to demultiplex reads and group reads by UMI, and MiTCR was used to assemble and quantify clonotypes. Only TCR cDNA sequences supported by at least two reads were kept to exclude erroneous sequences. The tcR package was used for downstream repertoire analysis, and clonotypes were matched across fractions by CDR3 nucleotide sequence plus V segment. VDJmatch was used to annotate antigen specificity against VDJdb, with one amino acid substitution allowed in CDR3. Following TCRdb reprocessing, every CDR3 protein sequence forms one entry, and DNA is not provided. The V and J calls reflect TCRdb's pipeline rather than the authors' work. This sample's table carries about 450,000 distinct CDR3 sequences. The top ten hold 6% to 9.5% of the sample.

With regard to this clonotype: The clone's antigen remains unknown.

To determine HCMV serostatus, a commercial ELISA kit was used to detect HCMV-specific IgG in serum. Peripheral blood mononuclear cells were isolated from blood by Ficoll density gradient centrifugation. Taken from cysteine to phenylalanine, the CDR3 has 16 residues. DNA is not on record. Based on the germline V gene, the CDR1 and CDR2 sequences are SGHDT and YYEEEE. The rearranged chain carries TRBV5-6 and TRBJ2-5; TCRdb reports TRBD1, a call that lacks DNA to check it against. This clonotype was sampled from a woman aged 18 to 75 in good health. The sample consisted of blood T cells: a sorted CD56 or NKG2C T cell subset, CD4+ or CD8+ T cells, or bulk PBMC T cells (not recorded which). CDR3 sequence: CASSSRQLGGSETQYF.